The rows below give T cell receptor beta chains drawn from one sample of a study of blood T cells in healthy people across ages. TCRdb reprocessed the 5' RACE reads via MiXCR and lists one record per CDR3 protein. The sample yields 920,000 or so distinct CDR3 sequences, under 45% seen once. The sample consisted of blood. The receptor set was obtained from a woman aged 55 to 70 in good health. CDR3s include the opening cysteine and the closing phenylalanine or tryptophan. The D gene is left open where the match is weak. Only some rows state a clone size, as once, few, many or a class for expanded clones.

abundance,v_gene,j_gene,d_gene,CDR3nt,CDR3aa
.,TRBV28,TRBJ1-2,TRBD1,TGTGCCAGCAGAAATGAGGGACAGCACTATGGCTACACCTTC,CASRNEGQHYGYTF
.,TRBV29-1,TRBJ2-7,.,TGCAGCGCCGAGGGTCTCGCGGGAAGCTCCTACGAGCAGTACTTC,CSAEGLAGSSYEQYF
few,TRBV7-2,TRBJ2-3,TRBD2,TGTGCCAGCAGCCCCTCCTTAACTAGCGGGAGGGGGGATACGCAGTATTTT,CASSPSLTSGRGDTQYF
.,TRBV6-2/TRBV6-3,TRBJ1-1,TRBD1,TGTGCCAGCAGCCCCCTTCCAGCAGGGGGCTTGACTGAAGCTTTCTTT,CASSPLPAGGLTEAFF
few,TRBV29-1,TRBJ2-3,.,TGCAGCGTTGAAGAGGGAAGAAAAGGTGGTCGTCCAGATACGCAGTATTTT,CSVEEGRKGGRPDTQYF
few,TRBV20-1,TRBJ2-2,.,TGCAGTGCTAGTGACACCGGGGAGCTGTTTTTT,CSASDTGELFF
few,TRBV11-2,TRBJ2-1,.,TGTGCCAGCAGCTTAAAGCGGGTGAATGAGCAGTTCTTC,CASSLKRVNEQFF
.,TRBV12-3/TRBV12-4,TRBJ2-1,.,TGTGCCAGCAGCCCTGGGACGGAGCGTAAGTTCTTC,CASSPGTERKFF
many,TRBV29-1,TRBJ2-5,TRBD2,TGCAGCGTTGACGGGGGGAGCTCGGCTGGGGAGCAGTACTTC,CSVDGGSSAGEQYF
few,TRBV7-6,TRBJ1-5,TRBD1,TGTGCCAGCAGCCCCCGTCCCCGGGACAGGGCTAATCAGCCCCAGCATTTT,CASSPRPRDRANQPQHF
.,TRBV20-1,TRBJ1-2,TRBD1,TGCAGTGCTAGAGCCTCAAGGACAGGGTCTAACTATGGCTACACCTTC,CSARASRTGSNYGYTF
.,TRBV20-1,TRBJ2-4,.,TGCAGTGCTAGGACAGGGAGGGTAGCCAAAAACATTCAGTACTTC,CSARTGRVAKNIQYF
.,TRBV20-1,TRBJ2-2,.,TGCAGTGCCGTCCCAAGTTACACCGAGGAGCTGTTTTTT,CSAVPSYTEELFF
.,TRBV5-1,TRBJ2-3,.,TGCGCCAGCAGATCTACCGGGACACTAAGCACAGATACGCAGTATTTT,CASRSTGTLSTDTQYF
.,TRBV20-1,TRBJ2-3,TRBD1,TGCAGTGCTAGAAGGCAGGGGGTGGGCACAGATACGCAGTATTTT,CSARRQGVGTDTQYF
few,TRBV9,TRBJ2-1,.,TGTGCCAGCAGCGTAGATGGTTTTGGGGGGAATGAGCAGTTCTTC,CASSVDGFGGNEQFF
.,TRBV6-2/TRBV6-3,TRBJ1-2,.,TGTGCCGGCCGGGACCCCGCCGGGAATGGCTACACCTTC,CAGRDPAGNGYTF
few,TRBV5-1,TRBJ2-1,TRBD1,TGCGCCAGCAGCTTTTTCTTGGACAGGCTAAACAATGAGCAGTTCTTC,CASSFFLDRLNNEQFF
.,TRBV29-1,TRBJ1-4,.,TGCAGCGTGTCGACCGCGGCGGGTGAAAAACTGTTTTTT,CSVSTAAGEKLFF
few,TRBV5-1,TRBJ1-4,.,TGCGCCAGCAGCCGCACGTCTAATGAAAAACTGTTTTTT,CASSRTSNEKLFF
.,TRBV9,TRBJ2-7,.,TGTGCCAGCAGCGCCCAACTAGGCCGCGAGCAGTACTTC,CASSAQLGREQYF
.,TRBV7-2,TRBJ2-3,.,TGTGCCAGCAGCTCACGCATAGGGGATACGCAGTATTTT,CASSSRIGDTQYF
few,TRBV12-3/TRBV12-4,TRBJ2-7,TRBD2,TGTGCCAGCAGCACCGGGACTAGCCACTCCTACGAGCAGTACTTC,CASSTGTSHSYEQYF
few,TRBV6-6,TRBJ2-5,TRBD2,TGTGCCAGCAGCTCCCCGCTAGCGGGAGCCCAAGAGACCCAGTACTTC,CASSSPLAGAQETQYF
.,TRBV6-2/TRBV6-3,TRBJ2-1,.,TGTGCCAGCAGTTACCAAACGAGGGATGAGCAGTTCTTC,CASSYQTRDEQFF
.,TRBV20-1,TRBJ2-7,TRBD1,TGCAGTGCTAGAGCTAACGACAGGGGGATCTACGAGCAGTACTTC,CSARANDRGIYEQYF
.,TRBV11-2,TRBJ2-3,TRBD2,TGTGCCAGCAGCTTCCCGGTAGCGGGAGTTACAGATACGCAGTATTTT,CASSFPVAGVTDTQYF
.,TRBV6-1,TRBJ2-1,.,TGTGCCAGCAGTAAACTACAGGGTAGTGGGACGGGCAATGAGCAGTTCTTC,CASSKLQGSGTGNEQFF
few,TRBV29-1,TRBJ2-6,.,TGCAGCGTCGACACAGGCTCTGGGGCCAACGTCCTGACTTTC,CSVDTGSGANVLTF
.,TRBV11-2,TRBJ2-7,.,TGTGCCAGCAGCCCCTTAAACCGAGGGACCAAAATAGACTACGAGCAGTACTTC,CASSPLNRGTKIDYEQYF
.,TRBV20-1,TRBJ2-7,.,TGCAGTGCTAGAGATGGTAAGCGGACCTACGAGCAGTACTTC,CSARDGKRTYEQYF
few,TRBV27,TRBJ2-3,TRBD1,TGTGCCAGCAGTTTAGGACTGAGGGACAGGGGGCTTGGAGATACGCAGTATTTT,CASSLGLRDRGLGDTQYF
few,TRBV2,TRBJ1-2,.,TGTGCCAGCAGTGGGACATCTAACTATGGCTGCACCTTC,CASSGTSNYGCTF
few,TRBV9,TRBJ2-1,TRBD2,TGTGCCAGCAGCGTAAGGAGCGGGAAGTTAAATGAGCAGTTCTTC,CASSVRSGKLNEQFF
many,TRBV29-1,TRBJ2-3,.,TGCAGCGTTTTACTGATAGGGGACATCACAGATACGCAGTATTTT,CSVLLIGDITDTQYF
.,TRBV27,TRBJ2-3,.,TGTGCCAGTACCCTGGCCGGACAGCCCACAGATACGCAGTATTTT,CASTLAGQPTDTQYF
many,TRBV15,TRBJ2-3,.,TGTGCCACCAGCGGGGGCGGTAGCACAGATACGCAGTATTTT,CATSGGGSTDTQYF
.,TRBV7-9,TRBJ2-7,TRBD2,TGTGCCAGCAGCCTGGCGGGGGGGGTAAGGAACGAGCAGTACTTC,CASSLAGGVRNEQYF
few,TRBV29-1,TRBJ2-3,.,TGCAGCGTTGAAGGTCGGCAGGGTCAAAGCACAGATACGCAGTATTTT,CSVEGRQGQSTDTQYF
few,TRBV3-1,TRBJ2-1,.,TGTGCCAGCAGCCAAGATAGGGCTAGCGCCAGGCCGTTCTTC,CASSQDRASARPFF
.,TRBV12-3/TRBV12-4,TRBJ2-1,TRBD2,TGTGCCAGCAGCCCCCTACTAGCGGGACCTTACAATGAGCAGTTCTTC,CASSPLLAGPYNEQFF
few,TRBV9,TRBJ2-3,TRBD2,TGTGCCAGCAGCGTAGAAATCCCGGGACTAGCGGAGCCAAACACAGATACGCAGTATTTT,CASSVEIPGLAEPNTDTQYF
few,TRBV24-1,TRBJ2-3,.,TGTGCCACCAGTGATTCTCAACGGACAGCAGATACGCAGTATTTT,CATSDSQRTADTQYF
few,TRBV3-1,TRBJ2-3,.,TGTGCCAGCAGCCAAGATCCAGGAGTCCCCACAGATACGCAGTATTTT,CASSQDPGVPTDTQYF
.,TRBV27,TRBJ2-7,.,TGTGCCAGCAGTTTATTATTCAGGGCTAGCTCCTACGAGCAGTACTTC,CASSLLFRASSYEQYF
.,TRBV5-1,TRBJ2-7,.,TGCGCCAGCAGCTTGTTGTCCTTGGACGAGCAGTACTTC,CASSLLSLDEQYF
.,TRBV19,TRBJ2-2,TRBD1,TGTGCCAGTAGGAGCCGGGACAGGGTTGATACCGGGGAGCTGTTTTTT,CASRSRDRVDTGELFF
.,TRBV10-3,TRBJ2-7,.,TGTGCCATCAGTGAAAGCCAGGGGATGGGCGAGCAGTACTTC,CAISESQGMGEQYF
few,TRBV5-1,TRBJ1-5,TRBD1,TGCGCCAGCAGCTTCGGGACAGGGGATGGACAGCCCCAGCATTTT,CASSFGTGDGQPQHF
.,TRBV25-1,TRBJ2-5,.,TGTGCCAGCAGCGTCTCCTTAGGGACCCAGTACTTC,CASSVSLGTQYF